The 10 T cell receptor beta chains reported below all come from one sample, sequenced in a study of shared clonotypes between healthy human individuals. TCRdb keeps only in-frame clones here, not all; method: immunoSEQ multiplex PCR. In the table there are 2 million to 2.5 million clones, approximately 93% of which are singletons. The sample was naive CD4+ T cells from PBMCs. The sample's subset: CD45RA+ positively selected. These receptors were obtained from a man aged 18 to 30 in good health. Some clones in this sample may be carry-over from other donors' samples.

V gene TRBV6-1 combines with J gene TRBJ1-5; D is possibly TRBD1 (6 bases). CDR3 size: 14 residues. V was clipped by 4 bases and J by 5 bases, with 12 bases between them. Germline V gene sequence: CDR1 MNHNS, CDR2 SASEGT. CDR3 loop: CASSAQGWYQPQHF. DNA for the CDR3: TGTGCCAGCAGTGCACAGGGTTGGTATCAGCCCCAGCATTTT.

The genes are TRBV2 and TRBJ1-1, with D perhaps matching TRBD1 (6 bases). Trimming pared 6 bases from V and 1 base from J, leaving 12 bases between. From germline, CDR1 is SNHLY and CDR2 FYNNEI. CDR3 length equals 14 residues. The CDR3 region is CASRVDRTNTEAFF. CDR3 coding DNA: TGTGCCAGCAGAGTAGACAGGACGAACACTGAAGCTTTCTTT.

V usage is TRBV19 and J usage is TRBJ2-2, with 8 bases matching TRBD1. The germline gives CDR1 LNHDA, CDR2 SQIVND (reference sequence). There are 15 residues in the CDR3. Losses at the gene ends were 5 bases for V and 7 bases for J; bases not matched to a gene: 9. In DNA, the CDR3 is TGTGCCAGTAGTCGCCGGACAGGGCCGGTCGGGGAGCTGTTTTTT. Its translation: CASSRRTGPVGELFF.

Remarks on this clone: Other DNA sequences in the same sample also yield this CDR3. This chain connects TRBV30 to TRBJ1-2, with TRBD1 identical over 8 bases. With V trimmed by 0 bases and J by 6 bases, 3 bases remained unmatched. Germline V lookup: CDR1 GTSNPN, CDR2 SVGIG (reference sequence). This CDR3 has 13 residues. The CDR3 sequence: CAWSVQGVDGYTF. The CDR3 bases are TGTGCCTGGAGTGTACAGGGGGTAGATGGCTACACCTTC.

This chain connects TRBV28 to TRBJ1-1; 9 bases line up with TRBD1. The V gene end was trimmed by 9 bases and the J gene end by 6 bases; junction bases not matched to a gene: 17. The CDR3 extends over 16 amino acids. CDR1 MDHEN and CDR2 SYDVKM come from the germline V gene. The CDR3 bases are TGTGCCAGTTGGGGAAGTTCGGGACAGGGTGTGGCTGAAGCTTTCTTT. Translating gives CASWGSSGQGVAEAFF.

The CDR3 DNA follows: TGTGCCAGCAGCCAAGTTGGGACAGAGAAAGGGGGCTACACCTTC. Protein product: CASSQVGTEKGGYTF. The chain uses TRBV4-2 and TRBJ1-2, with 7 bases that match TRBD1. The CDR3 loop spans 15 amino acids. The ends lost 1 base at V and 8 bases at J; junction bases unmatched: 10. CDR1 is LGHNA and CDR2 is YNFKEQ in the germline V gene.

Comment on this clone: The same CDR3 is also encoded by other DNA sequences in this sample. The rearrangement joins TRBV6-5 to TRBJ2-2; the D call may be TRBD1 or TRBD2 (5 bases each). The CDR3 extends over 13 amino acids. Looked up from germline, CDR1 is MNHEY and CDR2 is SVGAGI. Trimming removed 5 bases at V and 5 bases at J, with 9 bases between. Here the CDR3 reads CASSRDRTGELFF. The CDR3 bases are TGTGCCAGCAGTCGGGACCGTACCGGGGAGCTGTTTTTT.

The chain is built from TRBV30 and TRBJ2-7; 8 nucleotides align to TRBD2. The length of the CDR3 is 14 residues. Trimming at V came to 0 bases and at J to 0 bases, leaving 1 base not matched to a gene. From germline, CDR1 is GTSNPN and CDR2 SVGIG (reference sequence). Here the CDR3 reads CAWSVGTSSYEQYF. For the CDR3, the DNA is TGTGCCTGGAGTGTGGGGACTAGCTCCTACGAGCAGTACTTC.

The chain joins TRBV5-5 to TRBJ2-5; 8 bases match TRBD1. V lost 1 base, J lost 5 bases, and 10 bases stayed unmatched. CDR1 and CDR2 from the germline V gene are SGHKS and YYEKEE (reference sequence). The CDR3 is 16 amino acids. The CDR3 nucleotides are TGTGCCAGCAGCTTGAGGGCCAGGGGGCTTGAGGAGACCCAGTACTTC. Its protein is CASSLRARGLEETQYF.

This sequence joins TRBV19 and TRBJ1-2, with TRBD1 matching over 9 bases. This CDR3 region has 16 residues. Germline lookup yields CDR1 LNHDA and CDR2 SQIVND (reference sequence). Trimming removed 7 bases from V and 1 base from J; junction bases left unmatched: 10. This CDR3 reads CASTAGQGRGNYGYTF. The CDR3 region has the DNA TGTGCCAGTACCGCGGGACAGGGACGCGGTAACTATGGCTACACCTTC.